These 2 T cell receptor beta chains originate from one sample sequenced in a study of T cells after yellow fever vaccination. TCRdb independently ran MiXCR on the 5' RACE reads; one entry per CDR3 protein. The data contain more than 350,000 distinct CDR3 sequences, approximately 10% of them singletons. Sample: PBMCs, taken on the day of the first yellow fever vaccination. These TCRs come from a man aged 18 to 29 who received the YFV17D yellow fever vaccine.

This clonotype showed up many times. CDR3: CASSLENRGGGYTF. Written as DNA, the CDR3 is TGTGCCAGCAGCTTGGAGAACAGGGGTGGTGGCTACACCTTC. The chain combines TRBV5-4 with TRBJ1-2, with TRBD1 matching 7 bases. Germline V gives CDR1 SGHNT, CDR2 YYREEE (reference sequence). Trimming cost V 0 bases and J 7 bases; bases outside gene matches: 6. This CDR3 is built from 14 residues.

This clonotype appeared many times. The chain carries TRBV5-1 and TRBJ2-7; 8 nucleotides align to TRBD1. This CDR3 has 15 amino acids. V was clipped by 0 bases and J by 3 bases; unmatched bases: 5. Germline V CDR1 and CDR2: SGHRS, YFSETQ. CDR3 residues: CASSLGGQGHYEQYV. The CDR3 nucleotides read TGCGCCAGCAGCTTGGGTGGACAGGGCCACTACGAGCAGTACGTC.